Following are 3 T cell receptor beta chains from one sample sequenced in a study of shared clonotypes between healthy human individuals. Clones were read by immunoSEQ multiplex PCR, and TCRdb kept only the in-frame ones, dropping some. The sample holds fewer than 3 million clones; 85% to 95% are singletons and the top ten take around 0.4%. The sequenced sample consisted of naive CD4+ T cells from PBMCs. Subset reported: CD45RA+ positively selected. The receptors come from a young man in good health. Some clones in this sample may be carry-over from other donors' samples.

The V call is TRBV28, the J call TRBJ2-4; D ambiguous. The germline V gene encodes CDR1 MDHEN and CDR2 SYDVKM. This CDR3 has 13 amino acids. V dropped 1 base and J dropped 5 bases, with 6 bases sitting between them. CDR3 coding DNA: TGTGCCAGCAGTTTATCCAGCGAAAACATTCAGTACTTC. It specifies CASSLSSENIQYF. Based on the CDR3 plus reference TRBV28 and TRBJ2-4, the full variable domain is DVKVTQSSRYLVKRTGEKVFLECVQDMDHENMFWYRQDPGLGLRLIYFSYDVKMKEKGDIPEGYSVSREKKERFSLILESASTNQTSMYLCASSLSSENIQYFGAGTRLSVL.

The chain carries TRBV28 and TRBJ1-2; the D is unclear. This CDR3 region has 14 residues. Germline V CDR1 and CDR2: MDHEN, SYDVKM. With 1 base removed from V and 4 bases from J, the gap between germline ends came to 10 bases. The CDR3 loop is CASSLSGESYGYTF. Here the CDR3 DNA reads TGTGCCAGCAGTTTATCTGGAGAGAGCTATGGCTACACCTTC.

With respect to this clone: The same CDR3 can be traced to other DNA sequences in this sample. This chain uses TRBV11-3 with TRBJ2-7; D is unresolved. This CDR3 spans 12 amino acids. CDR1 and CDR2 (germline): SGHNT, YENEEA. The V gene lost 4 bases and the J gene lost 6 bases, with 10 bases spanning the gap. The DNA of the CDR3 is TGTGCCAGCAGCTCCCGACTGGGCGAGCAGTACTTC. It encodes CASSSRLGEQYF.